In its sample, the clone carrying this TCR beta chain was seen once. Its antigen is undetermined. Sorting of unstimulated PBMCs yielded separate CD3+CD4+ and CD3+CD8+ fractions. Clones were sequenced by immunoSEQ multiplex PCR, and TCRdb holds only the in-frame ones, with some missing. This sample has 95,000 to 130,000 clones, with approximately 90% found just once. CDR3 length: 12 amino acids. Germline values: CDR1 SEHNR, CDR2 FQNEAQ (reference sequence). V shed 5 bases and J shed 4 bases, with 7 bases lying between them. This specimen comes from a study of T cell clones after liver transplantation. Whole-study results and caveats: Compared with third party-reactive sequences, donor-reactive ones declined more, independent of withdrawal success.

This specimen was CD4+ T cells from blood, taken 12 months after liver transplant. J is TRBJ2-3 and V is TRBV7-9; unclear D gene. This sequence was found in a human patient who received a liver transplant. The graft donor may account for some of the T cells. CDR3 in amino acids: CASSHNSDTQYF. The CDR3 DNA sequence: TGTGCCAGCAGCCACAACTCAGATACGCAGTATTTT.